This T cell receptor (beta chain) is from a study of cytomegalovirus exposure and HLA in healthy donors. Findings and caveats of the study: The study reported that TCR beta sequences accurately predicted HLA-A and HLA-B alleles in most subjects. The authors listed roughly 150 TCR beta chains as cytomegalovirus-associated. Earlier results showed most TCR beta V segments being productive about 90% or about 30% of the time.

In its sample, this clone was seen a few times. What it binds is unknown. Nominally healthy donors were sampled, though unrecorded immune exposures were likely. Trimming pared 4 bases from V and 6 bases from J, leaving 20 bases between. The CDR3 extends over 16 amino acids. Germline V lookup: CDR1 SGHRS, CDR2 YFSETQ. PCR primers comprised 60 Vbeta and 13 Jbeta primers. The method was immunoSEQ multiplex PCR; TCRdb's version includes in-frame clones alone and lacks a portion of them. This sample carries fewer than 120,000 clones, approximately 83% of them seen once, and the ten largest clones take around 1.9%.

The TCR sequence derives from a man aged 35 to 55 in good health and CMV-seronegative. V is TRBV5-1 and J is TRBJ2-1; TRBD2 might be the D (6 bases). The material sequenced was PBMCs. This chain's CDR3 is CASSVGGKEGPNEQFF. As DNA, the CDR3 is TGCGCCAGCAGCGTCGGGGGTAAGGAAGGCCCCAATGAGCAGTTCTTC.